The clone carrying this T cell receptor (beta chain) qualifies as medium-sized. What it binds is not known. The data originate from a study of molecular identifiers for immune sequencing clone quantification. Previously described methods and listed TCR primers produced bulk TCR libraries. TCRdb called the PCR reads again in MiXCR, with one record for every CDR3 protein. The profile shows around 8,600 distinct CDR3 sequences, 13% to 15% of them singletons. Study outcomes and limitations: In a background of around 970,000 naive cells, spiked Jurkat TCR RNA from one cell was reportedly detectable. In CMV-specific effectors, clones above 20 copies held over 99% of molecules; naive, under 1%.

Sorting was used to obtain naive CD8 T cells (CD8+CD4-CCR7+CD45RA+). Sequencing was performed on naive CD8+ T cells from blood, with Jurkat cell RNA spiked in. This sample's subset: FACS-sorted CD8+CD4-CCR7+CD45RA+ naive T cells. The TCR originated in a human donor in good health. Some libraries in this study had Jurkat cell RNA spiked in.

CDR3 residues: CSVSWREVPYEQYF. The CDR3 DNA reads TGCAGCGTCAGCTGGCGGGAGGTACCCTACGAGCAGTACTTC. V gene TRBV29-1 combines with J gene TRBJ2-7, with 8 bases matching TRBD2. Trimming at V came to 6 bases and at J to 2 bases, leaving 9 bases not matched to a gene. Germline loops: CDR1 SQVTM, CDR2 ANQGSEA. The length of the CDR3 is 14 residues.